This TCR beta chain was identified during a study of T cell responses to AZD1222 COVID-19 vaccine (dated by TCRdb to about 2021). For the wider study: AZD1222 recipients whose second dose came at about 4 weeks and those whose second dose came at about 12 weeks were combined into one group, since spike-specific TCR depth and breadth did not differ between the two schedules. TCR sequencing was performed for 230 to 250 trial participants, of whom roughly 200 were given two doses of AZD1222 and 26 were given two doses of MenACWY control vaccine. Enrollment into the trials was organized by age into subgroups of 18-55, 56-69 and 70-plus years, and those subgroups contained roughly 140, 27 and 60 TCR-sequenced participants, respectively. The study at large found these results: Spike-specific TCR breadth and depth rose significantly after two AZD1222 doses compared with day 0 and with MenACWY recipients. Because no samples from the day 14 peak response were available, repertoires could be characterized only after the peak T cell response. Conclusions about previously exposed vaccinees are limited because only six or seven AZD1222 recipients were SARS-CoV-2 seropositive at baseline. Reportedly, close to half of the unique spike-specific TCRs recognized epitopes lying outside the regions that are mutated in the B.1.351 and B.1.1.7 variants. Participants were mostly white British and included more females than males, and it was suggested by the authors that clonal diversity may have been underestimated. CD4 TCRs associated with the vaccine covered the entire spike protein, and the dominant responses were in regions 160-218 and 743-854. In the small 56-69-year group, the increase in depth fell short of significance, most likely because of low power.

The CDR3 regions of human TCRbeta chains were analyzed by immunosequencing. The study's own analysis went as follows. Repertoire TCRs were checked for matches against a reference library of SARS-CoV-2-specific TCRs that had been generated using the MIRA antigen-specificity platform. Breadth was defined as the fraction of unique TCRs that were SARS-CoV-2-associated. Depth was defined as the fraction of total T cells that were SARS-CoV-2-associated. Using the MIRA data, every spike-specific TCR was mapped to the spike region that the TCR reacted to and assigned to either a CD4 or a CD8 class. Log10-transformed breadth and depth values were compared by one-way ANOVA with Sidak's multiple comparisons tests. In its TCRdb copy, this immuneACCESS table keeps in-frame sequences only and misses some clones. Where compared with another copy, unresolved V genes explain less than half of these, and the others have no known cause. Clone size and V and J calls were adopted from that table, with D and trimming inferred from the DNA. This sample lists fewer than 200,000 clones; roughly 88% were detected once. The ten largest make up approximately 0.5% of the sample.

For CDR1 and CDR2, the germline V gene lists MGHRA and YSYEKL. V is pruned by 0 bases and J by 4 bases, leaving 6 bases of the junction without a gene match. Reading from cysteine to phenylalanine, the CDR3 counts 18 amino acids. Solely the CDR3 DNA is kept, with 54 bases framed from the first base. The sample's time point label, decoded: baseline before first vaccination. The vaccinee samples were drawn from two UK trials, COV001 and COV002, one of which was a single-blind randomized controlled phase 2/3 trial testing AZD1222 (ChAdOx1 nCoV-19) in healthy adults. For TCRbeta chain sequencing, PBMC samples from trial participants were taken at day 0 and at day 28 after the second dose. As regards this clone: No cognate antigen has been identified for it. No much larger clone exists at a distance of one base, and base qualities are not known.

The sequence links TRBV4-1 to TRBJ2-3, with TRBD2 matching 14 junction bases. The sequence was collected from an adult in good health. The sequenced sample was peripheral blood, obtained on day 0 of AZD1222 vaccination. The DNA is TGCGCCAGCAGCCAAGACCAGACTAGCGGGAGGGCCGCAGATACGCAGTATTTT. Its amino acids are CASSQDQTSGRAADTQYF.